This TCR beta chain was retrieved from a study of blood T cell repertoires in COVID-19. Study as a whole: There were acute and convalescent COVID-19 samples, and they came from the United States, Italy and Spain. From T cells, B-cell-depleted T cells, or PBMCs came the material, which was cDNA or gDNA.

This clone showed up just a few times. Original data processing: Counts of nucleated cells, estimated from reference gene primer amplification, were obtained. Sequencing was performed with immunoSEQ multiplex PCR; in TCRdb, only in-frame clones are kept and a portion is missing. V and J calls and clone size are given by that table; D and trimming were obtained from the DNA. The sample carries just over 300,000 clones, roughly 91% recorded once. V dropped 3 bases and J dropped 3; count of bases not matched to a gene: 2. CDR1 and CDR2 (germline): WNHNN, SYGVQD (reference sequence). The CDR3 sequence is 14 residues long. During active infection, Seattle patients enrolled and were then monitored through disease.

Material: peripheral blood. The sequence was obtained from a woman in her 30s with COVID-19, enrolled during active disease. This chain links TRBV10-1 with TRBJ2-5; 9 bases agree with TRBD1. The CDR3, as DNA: TGCGCCAGCAGTGAAGGACAGGGGAAAGAGACCCAGTACTTC. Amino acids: CASSEGQGKETQYF.